This T cell receptor beta chain stems from a study of T cell responses to AZD1222 COVID-19 vaccine (dated by TCRdb to 2020 to 2022). Some background on the complete study: Because spike-specific TCR depth and breadth did not differ between the two schedules, AZD1222 recipients who got a second dose at roughly 4 weeks were pooled with those who got a second dose at roughly 12 weeks. TCR sequencing covered fewer than 250 trial participants: about 210 given two doses of AZD1222 and about 26 given two doses of MenACWY control vaccine. Trial participants were enrolled by age into subgroups of 18-55, 56-69 and 70-plus years, and about 150, 27 and 61 TCR-sequenced participants, respectively, were included in these subgroups. The paper as a whole reports these results and caveats: No day 14 peak-response samples were available, so repertoires were characterized only after the peak T cell response. Most participants were white British and females outnumbered males, and the authors suggested that clonal diversity may have been underestimated. CD4 TCRs associated with the vaccine covered the entire spike protein, and the dominant responses were in regions 160-218 and 743-854. Spike-specific TCR breadth and depth rose significantly after two AZD1222 doses compared with day 0 and with MenACWY recipients. Nearly half of unique spike-specific TCRs reportedly recognized epitopes outside regions mutated in the B.1.351 and B.1.1.7 variants. The 56-69-year group was small, and its depth increase did not reach significance, likely because of low power. Conclusions about previously exposed vaccinees are limited because only five to seven AZD1222 recipients were SARS-CoV-2 seropositive at baseline.

V drops 7 bases and J drops 2 bases, leaving 10 bases in between. The CDR3 goes from the cysteine to the phenylalanine over 13 residues. Here the CDR3 DNA is all that survives: 39 bases in frame from base 1. The time point tag for this specimen amounts to: baseline before first vaccination. Vaccinee samples came from UK trials COV001 and COV002, including a single-blind randomized controlled phase 2/3 trial of AZD1222 (ChAdOx1 nCoV-19) in healthy adults. Trial participant PBMC samples were collected at day 0 and day 28 after the second dose for TCRbeta chain sequencing. The CDR3 regions of human TCRbeta chains were subjected to immunosequencing. In the original analysis: TCRs in the repertoires were compared against a reference library of SARS-CoV-2-specific TCRs that had been generated with the MIRA antigen-specificity platform. Breadth was defined as the fraction of unique TCRs that were SARS-CoV-2-associated. Depth was defined as the fraction of total T cells that were SARS-CoV-2-associated. Using the MIRA data, each spike-specific TCR was assigned both to the spike region to which the TCR was reactive and to a CD4 or CD8 class. Log10-transformed breadth and depth values were compared by one-way ANOVA with Sidak's multiple comparisons tests. In its TCRdb copy, this immuneACCESS table keeps in-frame sequences only and misses some clones. Where compared with another copy, unresolved V genes explain less than half of these, and the others have no known cause. The V and J calls and clone size were taken over from that table, and D and trimming were inferred from the DNA. The sample table records around 90,000 clones; 88% of these occur just once. 10% to 15% of the sample is held by the ten biggest clonotypes.

As to this clone: The antigen it recognizes is unknown. No much larger clonotype is one base removed from it; base qualities were not supplied.

Recombination joined TRBV12-3 or TRBV12-4 with TRBJ2-3; the D segment could be TRBD2, given 6 matching bases. The TCR comes from an adult in good health. This specimen consisted of peripheral blood, obtained on day 0 of AZD1222 vaccination. The CDR3 here reads CASMEGTTDTQYF. The DNA sequence follows: TGTGCCAGCATGGAGGGTACCACAGATACGCAGTATTTT.